These 10 T cell receptor beta chains share one sample of origin, sequenced in a study of blood T cells in healthy people across ages. Primers used in a second PCR of roughly 7 to 12 cycles were a sample-barcoded 5' primer and a J-beta primer mix. TCRdb recomputed calls from the 5' RACE reads with MiXCR, one row per CDR3 protein. The table records about 650,000 distinct CDR3 sequences, around 50% of them present only once. The specimen sequenced was blood. The receptors derive from a woman of 80 years or more in good health.

The gene calls are TRBV7-8 and TRBJ2-2; 10 bases map to TRBD2. CDR3 size: 14 residues. CDR1 and CDR2 from the germline V gene are SGHVS and FQNEAQ. The trim removed 9 bases at V and 4 bases at J, leaving 5 bases unmatched. The CDR3, as DNA: TGTGCCAGTTTTAGCGGGAGGAGCACCGGGGAGCTGTTTTTT. Its translation is CASFSGRSTGELFF.

V and J are TRBV3-1 and TRBJ2-3; 10 bases match TRBD2. The germline CDR1 and CDR2 sequences are LGHDT and YNNKEL (reference sequence). V trimming: 0 bases; J trimming: 8 bases; junction bases outside the gene matches: 2. This CDR3 contains 14 residues. This CDR3 reads CASSQEERGGTQYF. The CDR3 nucleotides are TGTGCCAGCAGCCAAGAGGAGCGGGGGGGTACGCAGTATTTT.

To note about this clonotype: The CDR3 ends on some other residue instead of the conserved phenylalanine or tryptophan, so this is likely a read error. The J gene is TRBJ2-3, the V gene TRBV12-3 or TRBV12-4; 9 nucleotides match TRBD2. V lost 6 bases to trimming and J lost 0 bases; unmatched junction nucleotides: 4. The CDR3 covers 15 residues. In DNA, the CDR3 is TGTGCCAGCAGCCGTGCGGGAGGGAGCACAGATACGCAGTATTCT. Its protein product is CASSRAGGSTDTQYS.

This clonotype was seen only a few times. CDR3 sequence: CASSLRGGGAIDTQYF. CDR3 in DNA: TGTGCCAGCAGCCTCCGCGGCGGGGGGGCCATAGATACGCAGTATTTT. The chain links TRBV11-2 to TRBJ2-3; 9 nucleotides match TRBD2. The CDR3 runs 16 residues. Germline lookup yields CDR1 SGHAT and CDR2 FQNNGV. The trim removed 5 bases at V and 5 bases at J, leaving 11 bases unmatched.

This sequence joins TRBV11-3 and TRBJ2-1, with 9 bases that match TRBD1. Trimming cost V 2 bases and J 7 bases; bases outside gene matches: 9. The CDR3 extends over 16 amino acids. Germline lookup yields CDR1 SGHNT and CDR2 YENEEA. DNA of the CDR3: TGTGCCAGCAGCTTATACGGGACAGGGTTCGGAAATGAGCAGTTCTTC. This encodes CASSLYGTGFGNEQFF. The full variable domain, rest sourced from reference TRBV11-3 and TRBJ2-1, is EAGVVQSPRYKIIEKKQPVAFWCNPISGHNTLYWYLQNLGQGPELLIRYENEEAVDDSQLPKDRFSAERLKGVDSTLKIQPAELGDSAVYLCASSLYGTGFGNEQFFGPGTRLTVL.

The CDR3 DNA sequence: TGTGCCAGCAAACGAGGGACAGGGTTCGGAGAGACCCAGTACTTC. Protein sequence: CASKRGTGFGETQYF. J is TRBJ2-5 and V is TRBV6-6; 9 bases align to TRBD1. J gave up 4 bases and V 7 bases, and 10 bases lay outside the gene matches. Per the germline V gene, CDR1 is MNHNY and CDR2 is SVGAGI (reference sequence). There are 15 residues in the CDR3.

With respect to this clonotype: An end of the junction does not agree with germline; a read error may underlie this. This chain joins TRBV7-3 and TRBJ2-7; D unresolved. The end of the DNA fits TRBJ2-5 better, so the J call may be wrong. This CDR3 is built from 17 residues. The germline V gene has CDR1 SGHTA and CDR2 FQGTGA. CDR3 in amino acids: CAGSLTPYQFGGETQYF. The DNA for the CDR3 is TGTGCCGGCAGCTTAACGCCTTACCAGTTCGGTGGGGAGACCCAGTACTTC.

In this sample, this clonotype turned up many times. V and J are TRBV6-5 and TRBJ2-2; possibly TRBD1 for D (6 bases). There are 14 residues in the CDR3. CDR1 and CDR2 (germline): MNHEY, SVGAGI. Trimming shortened V by 3 bases and J by 6 bases, and 11 bases separated the two germline ends. The CDR3, as DNA: TGTGCCAGCAGTTATCTGGCAGGGGCCGGGGAGCTGTTTTTT. Protein: CASSYLAGAGELFF.

Regarding this clonotype: A much larger clone differs by one base, so this may be a read error. V is TRBV20-1 and J is TRBJ1-4, with TRBD1 identical over 9 bases. The junction had 13 bases not matched to a gene; V was cut back by 6 bases and J by 8 bases. Germline CDR1 is DFQATT and CDR2 is SNEGSKA (reference sequence). This CDR3 has 15 amino acids. The CDR3 sequence is CSAPPATGGREKLFF. CDR3 bases: TGCAGTGCACCTCCCGCGACAGGGGGAAGGGAAAAACTGTTTTTT.

The V gene is TRBV7-8, the J gene TRBJ1-2; 7 bases align to TRBD1. The length of the CDR3 is 15 residues. CDR1 and CDR2 from the germline V gene are SGHVS and FQNEAQ. With V trimmed by 4 bases and J by 4 bases, 9 bases remained unmatched. The CDR3 DNA follows: TGTGCCAGCAGCTACACCCGGGACAGTGGCTATGGCTACACCTTC. Residues: CASSYTRDSGYGYTF.